This T cell receptor beta chain derives from a study of blood T cell repertoires in COVID-19. Original processing methods: Reference gene primer amplification in the assay estimated nucleated cell counts. Repertoires were generated with immunoSEQ multiplex PCR, while TCRdb's copy carries only in-frame clones and drops some. D and trimming were read from the DNA, whereas the V and J calls and clone size are those reported in that table. The sample consists of roughly 130,000 clones, 60% to 85% of them appearing once. This TCR derives from a man aged 45-65 years with acute or convalescent COVID-19. Material for sequencing was peripheral blood.

CDR3 DNA sequence: TGTGCCAGCAGGGATCTCGGACAGGGCAATGAAAAACTGTTTTTT. Encoded protein: CASRDLGQGNEKLFF. This sequence joins TRBV6-5 and TRBJ1-4, with TRBD1 identical over 8 bases. Trimming took 6 bases from V and 5 from J; bases not matched to a gene: 8. Germline lookup yields CDR1 MNHEY and CDR2 SVGAGI. The CDR3 contains 15 residues.